The clone carrying this T cell receptor beta chain was observed a handful of times. This sample is drawn from a study of cytomegalovirus exposure and HLA in healthy donors. Donors consisted of healthy bone marrow donors. Primers included in the PCR were 60 Vbeta and 13 Jbeta primers. Data came from immunoSEQ multiplex PCR; TCRdb stores just in-frame clones and leaves some out. This table holds approximately 150,000 clones, almost 80% found once. The TCR comes from a woman in her forties or fifties in good health and CMV-seronegative. The specimen was PBMCs.

The CDR3 protein is CASSRREGLELTGTGELFF. CDR3 coding DNA: TGCGCCAGCAGCCGGAGAGAAGGACTGGAATTGACGGGAACCGGGGAGCTGTTTTTT. V and J are TRBV4-1 and TRBJ2-2; D might be TRBD2 (5 bases). Germline V gene data show CDR1 as MGHRA and CDR2 as YSYEKL. The CDR3 extends over 19 amino acids. The V and J ends lost 4 bases and 5 bases respectively, with 26 bases between them.